The TCR beta chain under discussion was sequenced for a study of shared clonotypes between healthy human individuals. Study-wide context: A few men and a couple of women, aged 18 to 49, were donors. Three plates each covered CD4 naive and memory; CD8 naive two, CD8 memory one.

Study-level points and caveats: An anticipated effect of sequencing depth on clonotype sharing among donors was recognized. A reduction in generation probabilities was seen for non-shared clonotypes relative to those shared by all four donors.

The junction had 15 bases not matched to a gene; V was cut back by 9 bases and J by 6 bases. The CDR3 contains 14 residues. CDR1 is SGHKS and CDR2 is YYEKEE in the germline V gene (reference sequence). Worth noting for this clone: Its target is not known.

Naive CD8 cells, CD45RO-negative and positively selected for CCR7, excluded terminally differentiated effector memory CD45RA+ cells. The data were produced by immunoSEQ multiplex PCR, yet TCRdb's version contains in-frame clones alone and is incomplete. The table records approximately 2,000,000 clones, roughly 93% of them present only once. What was sequenced was naive CD8+ T cells from PBMCs. The V call is TRBV5-5, the J call TRBJ2-7, with 7 bases lining up with TRBD1. This sequence was found in a man between 18 and 29 years old in good health. Some clones in this sample may be carry-over from other donors' samples. The CDR3 protein is CANRSSLQGFEQYF. CDR3 in DNA: TGTGCCAATCGGAGTAGTCTACAGGGGTTCGAGCAGTACTTC.